Listed here are 6 T cell receptor beta chains from one sample, sequenced in a study of monozygotic twins with inflammatory bowel disease (dated by TCRdb to about 2019). Receptor amplification or capture employed 5' RACE. The sequencing machine was an Illumina HiSeq 2500. After reprocessing by TCRdb, each CDR3 protein sequence is one entry, and no DNA is given. This specimen's table enumerates around 450,000 distinct CDR3 sequences. The top ten constitute 2.4% of the sample. Source material: blood. Source of these receptors: a human donor with ulcerative colitis or Crohn's disease, or a healthy co-twin of an affected twin (not recorded which).

This chain uses TRBV27 with TRBJ1-3. Germline loops: CDR1 MNHEY, CDR2 SMNVEV (reference sequence). The CDR3 spans 14 residues. CDR3 protein: CASSLGISGNTIYF.

This chain links TRBV6-1 with TRBJ1-1; the TRBD1 assignment by TCRdb is unverifiable without DNA. The CDR3 runs to 14 residues. Per germline, CDR1 MNHNS and CDR2 SASEGT. CDR3: CASTMGQLNTEAFF.

This chain connects TRBV12-3 or TRBV12-4 to TRBJ2-7; the D call from TCRdb, TRBD1, cannot be confirmed without DNA. The CDR3 runs to 18 residues. The CDR3 loop reads CASSHPDRGWENSDEQYF.

This sequence joins TRBV29-1 and TRBJ1-1; the TRBD1 assignment by TCRdb is unverifiable without DNA. There are 12 residues in the CDR3. Germline V gene sequence: CDR1 SQVTM, CDR2 ANQGSEA. This CDR3 reads CSVYLGEAEAFF.

V gene TRBV5-4 combines with J gene TRBJ1-2. Per the germline V gene, CDR1 is SGHNT and CDR2 is YYREEE (reference sequence). The CDR3 length is 15 residues. Here the CDR3 reads CASRDPKSSIYGYTF.

The chain combines TRBV20-1 with TRBJ2-5; TCRdb calls TRBD1, which cannot be checked without DNA. The germline gives CDR1 DFQATT, CDR2 SNEGSKA (reference sequence). This CDR3 region has 15 residues. The CDR3 here is CSATQPGGARETQYF.